The 21 T cell receptor beta chains below all came from one sample that was sequenced in a study of CD8 T cells in ankylosing spondylitis. Whole-study results and caveats: About 8 highly homologous variants made up a TCR beta motif, and this motif appeared characteristic of ankylosing spondylitis blood.

For these TCRs, the target antigens are not known. Each CDR3 protein gets one entry after TCRdb re-called the 5' RACE reads with MiXCR. There are a few hundred thousand distinct CDR3 sequences in the sample; 20% to 25% occur only once, and about a sixth lies in the top ten. Sequenced material: blood, either unsorted or a sorted T cell fraction (not recorded which). These receptor sequences come from a male donor with ankylosing spondylitis.

This clonotype was counted only a few times. The chain links TRBV6-1 to TRBJ2-2; perhaps TRBD1 as D (6 bases). Looked up from germline, CDR1 is MNHNS and CDR2 is SASEGT. V was cut by 7 bases and J by 6 bases, with 12 bases left in between. This CDR3 has 13 amino acids. This CDR3 is CASKRQAAGELFF. As DNA, the CDR3 is TGTGCCAGCAAGAGACAGGCAGCCGGGGAGCTGTTTTTT.

The chain combines TRBV18 with TRBJ2-2; TRBD2 is a possible D gene (5 bases). This CDR3 contains 14 residues. V gave up 3 bases and J gave up 3 bases, with 8 bases separating them. The germline gives CDR1 KGHSH, CDR2 LQKENI. The CDR3 spells CASSPTRDTGELFF. DNA for the CDR3: TGTGCCAGCTCACCCACGAGGGACACCGGGGAGCTGTTTTTT.

This clonotype was counted between two and nine times. V and J are TRBV12-3 or TRBV12-4 and TRBJ1-5; D is unclear. Trimming cost V 7 bases and J 0 bases, with 19 bases left between them. CDR3 length equals 17 residues. The CDR3 loop reads CASTRGFGQYSNQPQHF. DNA of the CDR3: TGTGCCAGCACCCGGGGTTTCGGCCAGTATAGCAATCAGCCCCAGCATTTT.

This chain connects TRBV4-2 to TRBJ2-3; TRBD2 matches 9 bases. This CDR3 is built from 19 residues. V was clipped by 0 bases and J by 0 bases; unmatched bases: 10. Per germline, CDR1 LGHNA and CDR2 YNFKEQ. In nucleotides, the CDR3 is TGTGCCAGCAGCCAAGAGTGGGACCCTAGCGGGACCAGCACAGATACGCAGTATTTT. Translated, it gives CASSQEWDPSGTSTDTQYF.

The CDR3 nucleotides read TGTGCTAGTGGTTTCGGGGACAGGTCGCAAGAGACCCAGTACTTC. As protein: CASGFGDRSQETQYF. J is TRBJ2-5 and V is TRBV12-5; 8 nucleotides align to TRBD1. The trim removed 3 bases at V and 2 bases at J, leaving 5 bases unmatched. Looked up from germline, CDR1 is LGHNT and CDR2 is FRNRAP. The CDR3 extends over 15 amino acids.

This clonotype was seen more than once but under ten times. The chain links TRBV7-6 to TRBJ2-1; 13 nucleotides agree with TRBD2. Losses at the gene ends were 4 bases for V and 5 bases for J; bases not matched to a gene: 2. The germline V gene encodes CDR1 SGHVS and CDR2 FNYEAQ. This CDR3 contains 15 residues. CDR3 loop: CASSWTSGSNNEQFF. The CDR3 DNA follows: TGTGCCAGCAGCTGGACTAGCGGGAGTAACAATGAGCAGTTCTTC.

This clonotype has just a few counts. The chain has TRBV20-1 and TRBJ1-5, with D possibly being TRBD1 (5 bases). V dropped 3 bases and J dropped 0 bases, with 15 bases sitting between them. There are 16 residues in the CDR3. The V gene's germline CDR1 is DFQATT and CDR2 SNEGSKA (reference sequence). CDR3 DNA sequence: TGCAGTGCTAGCGGGGCAGCAGAATATAGCAATCAGCCCCAGCATTTT. Protein: CSASGAAEYSNQPQHF.

Only one count was recorded for this clonotype. The chain has TRBV7-3 and TRBJ2-1, with TRBD2 matching 12 bases. V gave up 5 bases and J gave up 6 bases; unmatched junction bases: 5. In germline, CDR1 is SGHTA, CDR2 FQGTGA. This CDR3 is built from 15 residues. Written as DNA, the CDR3 is TGTGCCAGCAGCGAACTAGCGGGAGGAGGCAATGAGCAGTTCTTC. This codes for CASSELAGGGNEQFF.

This clonotype was observed a few times. The rearrangement joins TRBV7-9 to TRBJ2-1; TRBD2 matches 9 bases. Germline CDR1 is SEHNR and CDR2 is FQNEAQ (reference sequence). The J segment lost 0 bases and the V segment lost 3 bases, leaving 6 bases of the junction unmatched. The CDR3 contains 17 residues. CDR3 in amino acids: CASSFSLAGHSYNEQFF. CDR3 in DNA: TGTGCCAGCAGCTTTTCCCTAGCGGGACACTCCTACAATGAGCAGTTCTTC.

The chain is built from TRBV30 and TRBJ2-2, with 8 bases identical to TRBD1. Germline-derived CDR1 and CDR2 are GTSNPN and SVGIG (reference sequence). V shed 3 bases and J 4 bases; nucleotides not matched to a gene: 4. CDR3 length equals 14 residues. The CDR3 sequence: CAWSRGPGTGELFF. The CDR3 DNA sequence: TGTGCCTGGAGCAGGGGGCCGGGCACCGGGGAGCTGTTTTTT.

The count of this clonotype is one. The chain uses TRBV28 and TRBJ2-3; perhaps TRBD2 as D (6 bases). CDR1 is MDHEN, CDR2 SYDVKM, per germline. Trimming removed 5 bases at V and 4 bases at J, with 22 bases between. The CDR3 has 17 residues. CDR3: CASSPSLGGGGADTQYF. The CDR3 DNA follows: TGTGCCAGCAGTCCCTCCCTTGGGGGAGGAGGGGCAGATACGCAGTATTTT. Together with reference TRBV28 and TRBJ2-3, the CDR3 gives the full variable domain: DVKVTQSSRYLVKRTGEKVFLECVQDMDHENMFWYRQDPGLGLRLIYFSYDVKMKEKGDIPEGYSVSREKKERFSLILESASTNQTSMYLCASSPSLGGGGADTQYFGPGTRLTVL.

J is TRBJ2-1 and V is TRBV20-1; 8 positions agree with TRBD2. The CDR3 has 14 residues. After removal of 4 bases from V and 8 bases from J, the junction contained 10 bases not matched to a gene. The germline CDR1 and CDR2 sequences are DFQATT and SNEGSKA (reference sequence). The CDR3 DNA sequence: TGCAGTGCTAATTCCCTTCACGGGAGGGATGAGCAGTTCTTC. Amino acid sequence: CSANSLHGRDEQFF.

The chain links TRBV28 to TRBJ1-4, with 11 nucleotides matching TRBD1. The germline gives CDR1 MDHEN, CDR2 SYDVKM. The CDR3 spans 19 residues. V lost 3 bases, J lost 8 bases, and 17 bases stayed unmatched. CDR3 region: CASSFPVSGQGDFSEKLFF. CDR3 coding DNA: TGTGCCAGCAGTTTCCCTGTATCGGGACAGGGGGATTTTAGCGAAAAACTGTTTTTT.

The table lists this clonotype with many counts. V gene TRBV28 combines with J gene TRBJ2-6; D remains ambiguous. The V end lost 5 bases, the J end lost 0 bases, and 5 bases lay between the germline ends. CDR3 length: 14 amino acids. Per germline, CDR1 MDHEN and CDR2 SYDVKM. The CDR3 nucleotides read TGTGCCAGCAGTCCCCTCTCTGGGGCCAACGTCCTGACTTTC. This encodes CASSPLSGANVLTF.

The V call is TRBV27, the J call TRBJ1-1; D gene ambiguous. The CDR3 is 11 residues long. Germline CDR1 is MNHEY and CDR2 is SMNVEV (reference sequence). V was shortened by 10 bases and J by 7 bases, with 13 bases between the two germline ends. For the CDR3, the DNA is TGTGCCACCCAAAACGACCTTGAAGCTTTCTTT. Translating gives CATQNDLEAFF.

The CDR3 DNA reads as TGCAGCGTTGAGCGATCAGTCCCAGATACGCAGTATTTT. It yields the protein CSVERSVPDTQYF. The chain links TRBV29-1 to TRBJ2-3, with unresolved D. V lost 3 bases and J lost 4, with 11 bases in between. This CDR3 is built from 13 residues. CDR1 is SQVTM, CDR2 ANQGSEA, per germline.

The chain carries TRBV19 and TRBJ2-1; 9 nucleotides line up with TRBD2. This CDR3 has 17 amino acids. Germline V CDR1 and CDR2: LNHDA, SQIVND (reference sequence). V lost 6 bases, J lost 4 bases, and 13 bases stayed unmatched. The CDR3 coding sequence is TGTGCCAGTAGGAGTGAGGCGGGACTAGCAGTATACAATGAGCAGTTCTTC. Its protein is CASRSEAGLAVYNEQFF. Complete variable domain (other parts from reference TRBV19 and TRBJ2-1): DGGITQSPKYLFRKEGQNVTLSCEQNLNHDAMYWYRQDPGQGLRLIYYSQIVNDFQKGDIAEGYSVSREKKESFPLTVTSAQKNPTAFYLCASRSEAGLAVYNEQFFGPGTRLTVL.

This chain joins TRBV19 and TRBJ2-1; TRBD2 aligns across 9 bases. In germline, CDR1 is LNHDA, CDR2 SQIVND (reference sequence). The CDR3 consists of 17 residues. V lost 3 bases, J lost 7 bases, and 13 bases stayed unmatched. CDR3 in amino acids: CASSILHGREGLNEQFF. In nucleotides, the CDR3 is TGTGCCAGTAGTATTTTACATGGGCGGGAGGGCCTAAATGAGCAGTTCTTC. The complete variable domain, with remaining parts taken from reference TRBV19 and TRBJ2-1, reads DGGITQSPKYLFRKEGQNVTLSCEQNLNHDAMYWYRQDPGQGLRLIYYSQIVNDFQKGDIAEGYSVSREKKESFPLTVTSAQKNPTAFYLCASSILHGREGLNEQFFGPGTRLTVL.

This clonotype was detected a few times. This sequence joins TRBV20-1 and TRBJ2-5; D gene uncertain. The V end was cut by 6 bases, the J end by 4 bases, with 15 bases between. The germline CDR1 and CDR2 sequences are DFQATT and SNEGSKA (reference sequence). The CDR3 totals 13 residues. CDR3 loop: CSAARGGGETQYF. In DNA form, the CDR3 reads TGCAGTGCCGCGAGAGGCGGCGGAGAGACCCAGTACTTC.

V is TRBV28 and J is TRBJ2-1; maybe TRBD2 (5 bases). With 11 bases removed from V and 9 bases from J, the gap between germline ends came to 20 bases. CDR1 MDHEN and CDR2 SYDVKM come from the germline V gene. The CDR3 consists of 13 residues. CDR3 nucleotides: TGTGCCGGCGGGCCCCTAAACCGGGGTGAGCAGTTCTTC. Encoded protein: CAGGPLNRGEQFF.

The J gene is TRBJ2-3, the V gene TRBV29-1; no firm D call. Germline-derived CDR1 and CDR2 are SQVTM and ANQGSEA. The CDR3 consists of 13 residues. Trimming shortened V by 5 bases and J by 2 bases, and 11 bases separated the two germline ends. CDR3 sequence: CSVSGFYTDTQYF. The CDR3 nucleotides read TGCAGCGTTTCCGGATTTTACACAGATACGCAGTATTTT.